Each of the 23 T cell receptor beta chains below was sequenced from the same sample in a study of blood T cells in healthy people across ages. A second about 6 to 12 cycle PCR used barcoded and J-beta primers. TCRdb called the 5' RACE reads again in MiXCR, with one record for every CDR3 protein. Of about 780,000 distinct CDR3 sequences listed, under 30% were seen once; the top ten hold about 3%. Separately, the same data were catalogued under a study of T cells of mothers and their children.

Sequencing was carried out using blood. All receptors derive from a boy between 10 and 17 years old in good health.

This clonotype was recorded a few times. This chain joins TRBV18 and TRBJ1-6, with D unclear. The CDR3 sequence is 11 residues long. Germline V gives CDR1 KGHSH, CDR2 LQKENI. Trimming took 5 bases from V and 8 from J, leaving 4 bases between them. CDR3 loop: CASSADSPLHF. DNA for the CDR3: TGTGCCAGCTCAGCGGATTCACCCCTCCACTTT.

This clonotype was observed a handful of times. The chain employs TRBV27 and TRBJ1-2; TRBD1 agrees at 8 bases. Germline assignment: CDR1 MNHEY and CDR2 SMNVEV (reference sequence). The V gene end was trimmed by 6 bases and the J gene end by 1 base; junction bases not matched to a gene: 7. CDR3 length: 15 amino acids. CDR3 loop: CASRRTGTHNYGYTF. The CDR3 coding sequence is TGTGCCAGCAGGAGGACAGGGACTCATAACTATGGCTACACCTTC.

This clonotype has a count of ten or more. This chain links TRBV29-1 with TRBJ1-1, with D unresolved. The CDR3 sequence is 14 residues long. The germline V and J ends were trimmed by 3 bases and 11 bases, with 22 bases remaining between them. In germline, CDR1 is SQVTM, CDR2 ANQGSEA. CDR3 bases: TGCAGCGTTGAGTTTGAGGACTGGGTTGGGAGGGCTTTCTTT. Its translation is CSVEFEDWVGRAFF.

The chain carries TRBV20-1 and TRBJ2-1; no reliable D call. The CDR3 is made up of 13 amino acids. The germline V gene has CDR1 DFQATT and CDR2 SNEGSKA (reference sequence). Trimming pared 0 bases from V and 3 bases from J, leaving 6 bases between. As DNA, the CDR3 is TGCAGTGCTAGAGAACCCGACTACAATGAGCAGTTCTTC. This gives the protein CSAREPDYNEQFF.

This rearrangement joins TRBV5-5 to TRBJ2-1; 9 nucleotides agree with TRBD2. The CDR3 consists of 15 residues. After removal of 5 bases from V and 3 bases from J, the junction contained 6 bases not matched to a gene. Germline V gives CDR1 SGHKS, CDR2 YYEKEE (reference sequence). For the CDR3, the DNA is TGTGCCAGCAGGCTCCCGACTAGCGGCTACAATGAGCAGTTCTTC. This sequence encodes CASRLPTSGYNEQFF.

CDR3 in amino acids: CASVGTAYGYTF. CDR3 bases: TGTGCCAGCGTGGGGACAGCCTATGGCTACACCTTC. The gene calls are TRBV25-1 and TRBJ1-2; TRBD1 matches at 7 bases. CDR1 and CDR2 (germline): MGHDK, SYGVNS. Trimming removed 8 bases from V and 4 bases from J; junction bases left unmatched: 4. The CDR3 runs to 12 residues.

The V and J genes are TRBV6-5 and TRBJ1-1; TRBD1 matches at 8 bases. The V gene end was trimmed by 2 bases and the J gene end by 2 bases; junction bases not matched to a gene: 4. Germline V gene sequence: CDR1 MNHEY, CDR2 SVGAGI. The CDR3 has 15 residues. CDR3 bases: TGTGCCAGCAGTTACCTGGGACAGGTTAACACTGAAGCTTTCTTT. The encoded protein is CASSYLGQVNTEAFF.

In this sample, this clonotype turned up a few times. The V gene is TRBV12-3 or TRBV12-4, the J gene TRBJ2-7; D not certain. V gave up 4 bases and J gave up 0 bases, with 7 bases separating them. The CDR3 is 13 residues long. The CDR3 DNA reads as TGTGCCAGCAGTTGGGCCCGCTCCTACGAGCAGTACTTC. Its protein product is CASSWARSYEQYF.

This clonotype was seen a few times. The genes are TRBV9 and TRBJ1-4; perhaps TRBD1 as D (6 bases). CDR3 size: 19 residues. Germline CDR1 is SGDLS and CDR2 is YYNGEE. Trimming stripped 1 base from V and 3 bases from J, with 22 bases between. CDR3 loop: CASSVPDLGGAGPNEKLFF. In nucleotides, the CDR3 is TGTGCCAGCAGCGTACCAGATTTGGGGGGCGCGGGCCCTAATGAAAAACTGTTTTTT. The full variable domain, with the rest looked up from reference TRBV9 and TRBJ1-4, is DSGVTQTPKHLITATGQRVTLRCSPRSGDLSVYWYQQSLDQGLQFLIQYYNGEERAKGNILERFSAQQFPDLHSELNLSSLELGDSALYFCASSVPDLGGAGPNEKLFFGSGTQLSVL.

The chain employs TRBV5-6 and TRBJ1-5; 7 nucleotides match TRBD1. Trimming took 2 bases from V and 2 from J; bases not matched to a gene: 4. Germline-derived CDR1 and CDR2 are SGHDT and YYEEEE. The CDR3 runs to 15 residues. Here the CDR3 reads CASSFHRGGNQPQHF. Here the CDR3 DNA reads TGTGCCAGCAGCTTCCACAGGGGTGGCAATCAGCCCCAGCATTTT.

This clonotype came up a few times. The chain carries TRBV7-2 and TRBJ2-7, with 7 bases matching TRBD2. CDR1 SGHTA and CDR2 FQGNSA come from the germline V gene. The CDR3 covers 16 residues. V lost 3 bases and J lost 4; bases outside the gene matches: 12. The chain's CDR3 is CASSFRISGSRYEQYF. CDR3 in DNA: TGTGCCAGCAGCTTCAGGATTAGCGGGTCTCGTTACGAGCAGTACTTC.

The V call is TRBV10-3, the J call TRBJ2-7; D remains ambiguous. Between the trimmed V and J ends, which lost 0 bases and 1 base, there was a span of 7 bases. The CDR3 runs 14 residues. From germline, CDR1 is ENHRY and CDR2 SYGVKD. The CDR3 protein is CAISESGRSYEQYF. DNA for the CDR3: TGTGCCATCAGTGAGTCGGGCAGGTCCTACGAGCAGTACTTC.

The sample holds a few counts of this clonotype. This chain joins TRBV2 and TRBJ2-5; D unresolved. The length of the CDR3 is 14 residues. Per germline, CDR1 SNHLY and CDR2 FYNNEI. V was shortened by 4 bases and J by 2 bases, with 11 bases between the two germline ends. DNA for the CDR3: TGTGCCAGCAGTGCTGGACGGCAACAAGAGACCCAGTACTTC. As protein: CASSAGRQQETQYF.

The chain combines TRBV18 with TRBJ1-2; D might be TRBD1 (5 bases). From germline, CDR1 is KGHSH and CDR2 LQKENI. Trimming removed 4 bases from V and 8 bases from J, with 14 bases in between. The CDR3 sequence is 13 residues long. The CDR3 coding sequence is TGTGCCAGCTCACATACTGGGGACTGGGGCTACACCTTC. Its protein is CASSHTGDWGYTF.

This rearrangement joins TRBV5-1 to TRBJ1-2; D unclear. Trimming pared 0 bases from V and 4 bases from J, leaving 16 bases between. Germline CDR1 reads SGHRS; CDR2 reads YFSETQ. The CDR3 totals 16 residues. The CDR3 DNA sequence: TGCGCCAGCAGCTTGGAGGCGGGTGCGCGCGGCTATGGCTACACCTTC. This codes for CASSLEAGARGYGYTF. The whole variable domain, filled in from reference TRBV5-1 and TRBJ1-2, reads KAGVTQTPRYLIKTRGQQVTLSCSPISGHRSVSWYQQTPGQGLQFLFEYFSETQRNKGNFPGRFSGRQFSNSRSEMNVSTLELGDSALYLCASSLEAGARGYGYTFGSGTRLTVV.

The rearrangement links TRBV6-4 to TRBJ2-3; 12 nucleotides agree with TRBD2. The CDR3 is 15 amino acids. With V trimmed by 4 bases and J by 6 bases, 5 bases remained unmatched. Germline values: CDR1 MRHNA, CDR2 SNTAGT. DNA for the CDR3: TGTGCCAGCAGTGCGACTAGCGGGGGAGCCGATACGCAGTATTTT. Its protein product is CASSATSGGADTQYF.

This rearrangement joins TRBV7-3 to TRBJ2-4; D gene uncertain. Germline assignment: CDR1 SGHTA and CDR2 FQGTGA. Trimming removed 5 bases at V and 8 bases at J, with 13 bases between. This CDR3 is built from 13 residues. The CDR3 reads CASSPTIQDIQYF. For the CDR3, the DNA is TGTGCCAGCAGCCCCACTATCCAGGACATTCAGTACTTC.

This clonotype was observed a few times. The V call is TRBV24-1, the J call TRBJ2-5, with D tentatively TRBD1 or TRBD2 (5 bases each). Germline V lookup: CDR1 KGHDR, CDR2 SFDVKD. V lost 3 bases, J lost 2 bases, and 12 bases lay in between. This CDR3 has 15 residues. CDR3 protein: CATSDGTSRQETQYF. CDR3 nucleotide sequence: TGTGCCACCAGTGATGGGACCTCGAGACAAGAGACCCAGTACTTC.

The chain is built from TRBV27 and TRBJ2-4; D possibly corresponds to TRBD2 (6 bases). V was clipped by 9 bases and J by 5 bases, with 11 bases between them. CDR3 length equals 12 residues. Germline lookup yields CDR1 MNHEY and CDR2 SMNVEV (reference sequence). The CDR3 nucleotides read TGTGCCAGTGGGAGGTTGGAAAACATTCAGTACTTC. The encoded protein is CASGRLENIQYF.

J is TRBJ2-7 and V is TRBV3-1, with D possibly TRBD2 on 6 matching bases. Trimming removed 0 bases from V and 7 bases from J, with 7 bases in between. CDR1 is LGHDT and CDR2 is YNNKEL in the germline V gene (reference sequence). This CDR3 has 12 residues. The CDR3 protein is CASSQEGREQYF. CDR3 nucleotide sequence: TGTGCCAGCAGCCAAGAGGGGAGGGAGCAGTACTTC.

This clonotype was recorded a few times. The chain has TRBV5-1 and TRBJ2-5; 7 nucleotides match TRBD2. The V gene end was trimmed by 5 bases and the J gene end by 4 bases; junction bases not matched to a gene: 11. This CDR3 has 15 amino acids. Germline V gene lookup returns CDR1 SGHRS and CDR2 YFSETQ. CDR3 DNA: TGCGCCAGCAGTACGGGGCGGGGGATTGGAGAGACCCAGTACTTC. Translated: CASSTGRGIGETQYF.

Here the CDR3 reads CAGGEDWGSVQYF. In DNA, the CDR3 is TGTGCCGGCGGAGAGGACTGGGGGAGTGTGCAGTATTTT. The chain carries TRBV6-2 or TRBV6-3 and TRBJ2-3; D could derive from TRBD1 or TRBD2 (5 bases each). The CDR3 is 13 amino acids. V lost 11 bases and J 11 bases, leaving 23 bases between the germline ends. In germline, CDR1 is MNHEY, CDR2 SVGEGT.

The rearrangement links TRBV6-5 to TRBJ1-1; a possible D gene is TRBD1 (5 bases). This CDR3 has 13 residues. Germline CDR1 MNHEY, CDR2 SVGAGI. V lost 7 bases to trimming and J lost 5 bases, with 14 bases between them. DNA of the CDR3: TGTGCCAGCACCCCAGGGTGGGGGACTGAAGCTTTCTTT. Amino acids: CASTPGWGTEAFF.